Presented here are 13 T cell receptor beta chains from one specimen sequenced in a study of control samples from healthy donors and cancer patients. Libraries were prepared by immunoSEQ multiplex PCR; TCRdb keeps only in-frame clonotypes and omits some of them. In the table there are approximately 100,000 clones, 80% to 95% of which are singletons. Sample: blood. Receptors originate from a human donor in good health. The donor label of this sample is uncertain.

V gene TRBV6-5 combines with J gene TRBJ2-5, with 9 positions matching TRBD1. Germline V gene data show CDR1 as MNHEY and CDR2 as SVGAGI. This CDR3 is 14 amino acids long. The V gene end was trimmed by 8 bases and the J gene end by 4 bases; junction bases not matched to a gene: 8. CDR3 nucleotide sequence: TGTGCCAGCGGGAGGGACAGGGCTTTAGAGACCCAGTACTTC. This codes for CASGRDRALETQYF.

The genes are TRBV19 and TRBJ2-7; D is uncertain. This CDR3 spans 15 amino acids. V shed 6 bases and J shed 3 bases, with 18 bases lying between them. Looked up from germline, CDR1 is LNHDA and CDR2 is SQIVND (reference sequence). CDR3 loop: CASRGPGQGYYEQYF. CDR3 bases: TGTGCCAGTAGAGGTCCAGGCCAAGGATACTACGAGCAGTACTTC.

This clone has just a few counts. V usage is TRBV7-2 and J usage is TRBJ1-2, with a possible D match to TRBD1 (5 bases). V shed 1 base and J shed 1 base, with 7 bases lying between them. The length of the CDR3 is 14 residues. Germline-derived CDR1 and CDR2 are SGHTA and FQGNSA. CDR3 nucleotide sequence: TGTGCCAGCAGCTTAGGACAGAGTAACTATGGCTACACCTTC. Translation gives CASSLGQSNYGYTF.

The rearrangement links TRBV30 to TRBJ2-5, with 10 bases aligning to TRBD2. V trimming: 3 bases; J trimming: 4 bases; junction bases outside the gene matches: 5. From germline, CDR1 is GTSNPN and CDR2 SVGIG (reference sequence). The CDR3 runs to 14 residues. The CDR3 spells CAWRASSGGETQYF. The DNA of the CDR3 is TGTGCCTGGAGGGCCTCTAGCGGGGGAGAGACCCAGTACTTC.

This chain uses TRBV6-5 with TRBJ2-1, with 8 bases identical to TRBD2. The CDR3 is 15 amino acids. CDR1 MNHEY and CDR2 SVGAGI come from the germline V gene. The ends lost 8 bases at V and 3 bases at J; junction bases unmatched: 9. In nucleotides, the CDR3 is TGTGCCAGCCTACCGGGACTAGACTACTACAATGAGCAGTTCTTC. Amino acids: CASLPGLDYYNEQFF.

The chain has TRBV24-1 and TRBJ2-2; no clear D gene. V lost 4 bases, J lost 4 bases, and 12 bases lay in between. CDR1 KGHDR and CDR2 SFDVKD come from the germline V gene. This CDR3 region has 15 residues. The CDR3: CATSEPRDITGELFF. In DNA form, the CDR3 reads TGTGCCACCAGTGAGCCGCGTGACATCACCGGGGAGCTGTTTTTT.

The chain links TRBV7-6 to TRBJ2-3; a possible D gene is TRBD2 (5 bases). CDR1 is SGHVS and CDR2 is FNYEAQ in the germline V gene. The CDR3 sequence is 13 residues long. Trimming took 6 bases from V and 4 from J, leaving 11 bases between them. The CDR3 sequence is CASREAVADTQYF. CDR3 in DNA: TGTGCCAGCAGGGAGGCGGTGGCAGATACGCAGTATTTT.

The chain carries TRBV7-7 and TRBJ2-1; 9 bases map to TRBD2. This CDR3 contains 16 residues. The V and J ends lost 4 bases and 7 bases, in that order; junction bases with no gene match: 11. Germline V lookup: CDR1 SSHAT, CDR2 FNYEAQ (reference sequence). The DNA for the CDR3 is TGTGCCAGCAGCTCTCGCGGGGGGGCCGGGTTAAATGAGCAGTTCTTC. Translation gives CASSSRGGAGLNEQFF.

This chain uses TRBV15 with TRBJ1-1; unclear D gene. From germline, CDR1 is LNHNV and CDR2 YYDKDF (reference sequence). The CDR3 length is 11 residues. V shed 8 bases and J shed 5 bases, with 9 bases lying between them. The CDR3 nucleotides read TGTGCCACCTCCCGGGAGACTGAAGCTTTCTTT. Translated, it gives CATSRETEAFF. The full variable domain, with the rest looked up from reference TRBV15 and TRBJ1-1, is DAMVIQNPRYQVTQFGKPVTLSCSQTLNHNVMYWYQQKSSQAPKLLFHYYDKDFNNEADTPDNFQSRRPNTSFCFLDIRSPGLGDTAMYLCATSRETEAFFGQGTRLTVV.

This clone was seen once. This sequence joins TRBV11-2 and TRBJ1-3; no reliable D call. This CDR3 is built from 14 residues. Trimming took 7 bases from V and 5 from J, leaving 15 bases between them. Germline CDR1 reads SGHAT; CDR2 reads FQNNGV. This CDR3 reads CASTPWEERNTIYF. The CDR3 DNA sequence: TGTGCCAGCACCCCTTGGGAGGAAAGAAACACCATATATTTT.

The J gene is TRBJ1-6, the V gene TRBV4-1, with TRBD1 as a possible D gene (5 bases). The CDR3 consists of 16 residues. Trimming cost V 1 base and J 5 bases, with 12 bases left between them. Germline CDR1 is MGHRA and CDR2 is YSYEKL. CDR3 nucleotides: TGCGCCAGCAGCCAAGTCCCAGGGCTGGATAATTCACCCCTCCACTTT. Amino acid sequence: CASSQVPGLDNSPLHF.

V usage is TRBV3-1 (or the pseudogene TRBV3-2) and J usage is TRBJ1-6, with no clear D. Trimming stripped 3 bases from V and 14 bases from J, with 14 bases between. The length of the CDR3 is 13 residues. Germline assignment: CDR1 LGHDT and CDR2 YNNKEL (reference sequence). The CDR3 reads CASSHYGQEALHF. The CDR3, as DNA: TGTGCCAGCAGCCATTACGGGCAAGAGGCCCTCCACTTT.

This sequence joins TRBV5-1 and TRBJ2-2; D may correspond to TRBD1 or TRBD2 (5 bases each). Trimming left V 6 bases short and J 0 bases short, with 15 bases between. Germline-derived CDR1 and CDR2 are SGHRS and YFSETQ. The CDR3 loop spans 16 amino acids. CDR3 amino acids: CASTFGAASNTGELFF. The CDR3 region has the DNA TGCGCCAGCACCTTCGGGGCGGCTTCGAACACCGGGGAGCTGTTTTTT.